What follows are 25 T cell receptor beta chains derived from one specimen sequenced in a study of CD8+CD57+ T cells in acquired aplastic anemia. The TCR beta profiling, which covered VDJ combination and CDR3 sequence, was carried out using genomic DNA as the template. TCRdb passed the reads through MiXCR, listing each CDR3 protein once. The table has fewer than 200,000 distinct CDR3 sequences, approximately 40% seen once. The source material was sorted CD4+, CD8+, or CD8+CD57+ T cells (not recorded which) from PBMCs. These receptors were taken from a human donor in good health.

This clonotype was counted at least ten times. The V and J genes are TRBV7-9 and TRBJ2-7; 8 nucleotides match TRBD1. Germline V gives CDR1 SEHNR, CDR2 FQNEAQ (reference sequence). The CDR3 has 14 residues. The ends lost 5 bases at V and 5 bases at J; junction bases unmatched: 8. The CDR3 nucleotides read TGTGCCAGCAGCACCGACAGGGGATTACACGAGCAGTACTTC. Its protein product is CASSTDRGLHEQYF.

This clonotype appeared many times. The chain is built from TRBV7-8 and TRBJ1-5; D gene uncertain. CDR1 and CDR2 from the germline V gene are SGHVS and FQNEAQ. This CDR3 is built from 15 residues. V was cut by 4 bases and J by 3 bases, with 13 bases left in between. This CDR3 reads CASSSSAVTNQPQHF. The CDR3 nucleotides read TGTGCCAGCAGCTCGTCAGCAGTGACCAATCAGCCCCAGCATTTT.

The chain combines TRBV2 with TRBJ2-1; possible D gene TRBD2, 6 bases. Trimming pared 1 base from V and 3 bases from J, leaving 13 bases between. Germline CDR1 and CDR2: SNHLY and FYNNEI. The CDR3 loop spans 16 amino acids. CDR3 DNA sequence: TGTGCCAGCAGTGAAGTAGCGGACAACTACTACAATGAGCAGTTCTTC. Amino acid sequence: CASSEVADNYYNEQFF.

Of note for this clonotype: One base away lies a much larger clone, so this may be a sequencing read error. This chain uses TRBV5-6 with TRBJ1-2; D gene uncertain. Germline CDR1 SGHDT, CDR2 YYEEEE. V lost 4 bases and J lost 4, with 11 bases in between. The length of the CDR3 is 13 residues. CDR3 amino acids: CASSPVTSYGYTF. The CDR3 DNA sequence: TGTGCCAGCAGCCCGGTCACGAGCTATGGCTACACCTTC. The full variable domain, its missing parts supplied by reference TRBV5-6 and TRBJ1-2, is DAGVTQSPTHLIKTRGQQVTLRCSPKSGHDTVSWYQQALGQGPQFIFQYYEEEERQRGNFPDRFSGHQFPNYSSELNVNALLLGDSALYLCASSPVTSYGYTFGSGTRLTVV.

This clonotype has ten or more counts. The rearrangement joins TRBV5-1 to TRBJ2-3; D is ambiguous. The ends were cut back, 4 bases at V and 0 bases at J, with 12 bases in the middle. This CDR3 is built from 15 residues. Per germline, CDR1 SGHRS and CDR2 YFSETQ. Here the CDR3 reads CASSQEDPSTDTQYF. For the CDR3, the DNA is TGCGCCAGCAGCCAAGAAGACCCTAGCACAGATACGCAGTATTTT.

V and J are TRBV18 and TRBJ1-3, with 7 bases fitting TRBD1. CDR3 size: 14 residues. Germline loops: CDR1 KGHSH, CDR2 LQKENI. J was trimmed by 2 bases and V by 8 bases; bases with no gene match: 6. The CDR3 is CASTTGVAGNTIYF. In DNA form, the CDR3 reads TGTGCCAGCACCACAGGGGTTGCTGGAAACACCATATATTTT.

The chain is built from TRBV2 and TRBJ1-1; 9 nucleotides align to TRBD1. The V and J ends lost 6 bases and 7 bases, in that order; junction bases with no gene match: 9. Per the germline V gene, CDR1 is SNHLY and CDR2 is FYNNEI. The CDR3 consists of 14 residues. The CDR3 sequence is CASSSGTGNVEAFF. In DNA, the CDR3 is TGTGCCAGCAGCTCGGGGACAGGGAATGTTGAAGCTTTCTTT. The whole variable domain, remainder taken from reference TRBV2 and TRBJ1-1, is EPEVTQTPSHQVTQMGQEVILRCVPISNHLYFYWYRQILGQKVEFLVSFYNNEISEKSEIFDDQFSVERPDGSNFTLKIRSTKLEDSAMYFCASSSGTGNVEAFFGQGTRLTVV.

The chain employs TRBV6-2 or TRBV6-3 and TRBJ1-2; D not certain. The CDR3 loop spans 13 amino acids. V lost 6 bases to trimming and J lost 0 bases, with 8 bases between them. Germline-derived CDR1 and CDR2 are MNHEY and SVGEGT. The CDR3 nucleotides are TGTGCCAGCAGGCTAGGTGCTAACTATGGCTACACCTTC. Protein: CASRLGANYGYTF.

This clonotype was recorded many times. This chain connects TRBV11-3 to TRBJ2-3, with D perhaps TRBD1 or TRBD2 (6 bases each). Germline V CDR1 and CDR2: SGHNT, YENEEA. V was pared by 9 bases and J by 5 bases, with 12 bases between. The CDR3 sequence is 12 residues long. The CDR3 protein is CAREGDEDTQYF. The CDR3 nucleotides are TGTGCCAGGGAGGGGGACGAAGATACGCAGTATTTT.

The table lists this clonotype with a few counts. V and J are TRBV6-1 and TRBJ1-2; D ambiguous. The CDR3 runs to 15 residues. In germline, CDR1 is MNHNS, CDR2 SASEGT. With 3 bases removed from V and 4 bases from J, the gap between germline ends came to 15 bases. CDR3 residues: CASSETSGIGYGYTF. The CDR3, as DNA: TGTGCCAGCAGTGAGACGAGCGGCATCGGCTATGGCTACACCTTC.

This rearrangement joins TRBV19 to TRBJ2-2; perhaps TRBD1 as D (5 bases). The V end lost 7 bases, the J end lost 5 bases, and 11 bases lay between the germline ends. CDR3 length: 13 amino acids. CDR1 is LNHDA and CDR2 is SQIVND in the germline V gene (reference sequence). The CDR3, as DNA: TGTGCCAGTACCTCACCAGGGACCGGGGAGCTGTTTTTT. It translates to CASTSPGTGELFF.

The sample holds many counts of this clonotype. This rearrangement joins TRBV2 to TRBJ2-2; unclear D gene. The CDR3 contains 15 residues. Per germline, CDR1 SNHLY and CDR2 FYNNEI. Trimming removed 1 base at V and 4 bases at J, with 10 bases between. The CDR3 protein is CASSEGLLGTGELFF. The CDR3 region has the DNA TGTGCCAGCAGTGAAGGACTTCTAGGCACCGGGGAGCTGTTTTTT.

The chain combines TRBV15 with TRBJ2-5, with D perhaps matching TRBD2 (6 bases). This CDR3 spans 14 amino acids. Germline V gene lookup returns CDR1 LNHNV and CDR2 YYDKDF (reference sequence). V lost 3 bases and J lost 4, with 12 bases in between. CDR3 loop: CATSSDGGGETQYF. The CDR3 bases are TGTGCCACCAGCAGTGATGGGGGAGGAGAGACCCAGTACTTC.

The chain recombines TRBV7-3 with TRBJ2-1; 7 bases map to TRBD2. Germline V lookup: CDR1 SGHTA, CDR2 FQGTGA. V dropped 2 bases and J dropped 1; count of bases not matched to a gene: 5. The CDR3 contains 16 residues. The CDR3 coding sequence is TGTGCCAGCAGCTTAGGCGGCGGGAGATCCTACAATGAGCAGTTCTTC. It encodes CASSLGGGRSYNEQFF.

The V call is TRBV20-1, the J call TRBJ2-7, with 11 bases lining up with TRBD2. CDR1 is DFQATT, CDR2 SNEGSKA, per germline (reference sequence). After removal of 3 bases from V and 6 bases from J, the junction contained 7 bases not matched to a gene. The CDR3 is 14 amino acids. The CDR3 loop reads CSARGVGTSGEQYF. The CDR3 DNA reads TGCAGTGCTAGGGGGGTGGGGACTAGCGGCGAGCAGTACTTC.

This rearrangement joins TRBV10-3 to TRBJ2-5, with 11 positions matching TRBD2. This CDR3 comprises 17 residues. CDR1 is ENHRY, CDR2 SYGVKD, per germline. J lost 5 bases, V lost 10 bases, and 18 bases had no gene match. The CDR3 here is CASSVDVAGGLRETQYF. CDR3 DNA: TGTGCCAGCAGCGTAGATGTAGCGGGGGGGCTCCGGGAGACCCAGTACTTC.

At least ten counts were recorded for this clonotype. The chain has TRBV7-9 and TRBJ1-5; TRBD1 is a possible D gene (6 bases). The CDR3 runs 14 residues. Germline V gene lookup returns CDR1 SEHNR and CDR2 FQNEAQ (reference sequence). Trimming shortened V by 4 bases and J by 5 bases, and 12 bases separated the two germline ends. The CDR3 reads CASSSVGADQPQHF. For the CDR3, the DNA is TGTGCCAGCAGCTCCGTGGGGGCTGATCAGCCCCAGCATTTT.

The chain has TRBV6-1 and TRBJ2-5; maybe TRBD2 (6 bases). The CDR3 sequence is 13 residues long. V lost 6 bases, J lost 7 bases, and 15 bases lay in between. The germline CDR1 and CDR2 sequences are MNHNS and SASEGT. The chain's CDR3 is CASRPGLQLTQYF. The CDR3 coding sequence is TGTGCCAGCAGGCCGGGACTGCAGTTGACCCAGTACTTC.

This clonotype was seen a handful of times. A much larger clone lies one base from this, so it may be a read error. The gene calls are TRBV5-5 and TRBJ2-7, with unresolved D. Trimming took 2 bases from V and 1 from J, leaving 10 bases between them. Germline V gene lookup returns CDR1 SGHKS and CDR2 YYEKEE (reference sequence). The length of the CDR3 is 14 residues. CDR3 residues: CASSFSPGSYEQYF. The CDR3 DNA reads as TGTGCCAGCAGCTTTTCACCGGGTTCCTACGAGCAGTACTTC.

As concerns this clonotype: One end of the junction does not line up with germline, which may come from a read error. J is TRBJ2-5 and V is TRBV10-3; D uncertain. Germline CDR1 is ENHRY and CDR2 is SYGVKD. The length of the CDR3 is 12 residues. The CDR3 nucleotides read TGTGCCATCAGTGCCCGCCCAGAGGCCCAGCACTTC. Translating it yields CAISARPEAQHF.

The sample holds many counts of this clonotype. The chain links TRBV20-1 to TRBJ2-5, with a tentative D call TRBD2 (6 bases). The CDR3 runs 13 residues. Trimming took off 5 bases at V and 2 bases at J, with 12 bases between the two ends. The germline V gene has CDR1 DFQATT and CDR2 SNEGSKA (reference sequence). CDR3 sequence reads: CSAYGGLQETQYF. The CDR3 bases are TGCAGTGCTTATGGGGGACTTCAAGAGACCCAGTACTTC.

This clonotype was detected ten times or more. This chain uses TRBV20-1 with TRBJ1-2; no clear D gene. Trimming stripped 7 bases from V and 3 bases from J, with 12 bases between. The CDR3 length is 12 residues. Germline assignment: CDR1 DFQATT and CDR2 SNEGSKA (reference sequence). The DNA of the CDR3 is TGCAGTGTTCTCAACCGCGACTATGGCTACACCTTC. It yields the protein CSVLNRDYGYTF.

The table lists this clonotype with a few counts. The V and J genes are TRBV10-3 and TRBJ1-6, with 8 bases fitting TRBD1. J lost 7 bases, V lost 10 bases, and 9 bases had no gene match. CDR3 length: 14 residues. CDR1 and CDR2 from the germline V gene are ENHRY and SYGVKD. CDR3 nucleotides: TGTGCCACGGGATTGGACAGGGCCAATTCACCCCTCCACTTT. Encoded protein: CATGLDRANSPLHF.

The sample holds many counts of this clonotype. The CDR3, as DNA: TGCGCCAGCAGCCCAAGGGGGGAGAGCTCCTACGAGCAGTACTTC. Translating gives CASSPRGESSYEQYF. The chain links TRBV5-1 to TRBJ2-7, with D perhaps assigned TRBD1 or TRBD2 (6 bases each). The CDR3 is made up of 15 amino acids. Germline loops: CDR1 SGHRS, CDR2 YFSETQ. V gave up 4 bases and J gave up 0 bases, with 14 bases separating them.

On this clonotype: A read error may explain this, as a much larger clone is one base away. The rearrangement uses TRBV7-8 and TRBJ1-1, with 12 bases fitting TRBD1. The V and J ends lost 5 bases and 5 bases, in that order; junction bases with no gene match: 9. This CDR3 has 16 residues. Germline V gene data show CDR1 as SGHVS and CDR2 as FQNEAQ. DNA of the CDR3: TGTGCCAGCAGCCGCGTGGGACAGGGGGCATTAACTGAAGCTTTCTTT. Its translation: CASSRVGQGALTEAFF.